These T cell receptor beta chains were read from a single sample in a study of CD8+ T cells in alopecia areata. Measured with immunoSEQ multiplex PCR; TCRdb has only the in-frame clones, and not every one. The sample contains roughly 64,000 clones, around 40% of which appear only once. Sequenced material: NKG2D-low CD8+ T cells sorted from blood. These receptors originate from a human donor with alopecia areata. Each CDR3 is given with its conserved first and last residue.

j_gene: TRBJ2-1; v_gene: TRBV7-9; CDR3aa: CASSGERHDRVSSYNEQFF
j_gene: TRBJ2-7; v_gene: TRBV4-1; CDR3aa: CASSQDAREQYF
j_gene: TRBJ1-1; v_gene: TRBV5-1; CDR3aa: CASSFGQGGEAFF
j_gene: TRBJ2-7; v_gene: TRBV6-6; CDR3aa: CASSYGAPYEQYF
j_gene: TRBJ2-7; v_gene: TRBV28; CDR3aa: CASSKPGTGVLYF
j_gene: TRBJ2-3; v_gene: TRBV29-1; CDR3aa: CSVVGTGGSDTQYF
j_gene: TRBJ2-2; v_gene: TRBV9; CDR3aa: CASSVDNRGNTGELFF
j_gene: TRBJ2-3; v_gene: TRBV5-4; CDR3aa: CASSLWEGRTDTQYF
j_gene: TRBJ2-7; v_gene: TRBV2; CDR3aa: CASSPGTSAFYEQYF
j_gene: TRBJ2-3; v_gene: TRBV5-6; CDR3aa: CASSFTVAALTDTQYF
j_gene: TRBJ2-7; v_gene: TRBV5-1; CDR3aa: CASSPGSYEQYF
j_gene: TRBJ2-3; v_gene: TRBV29-1; CDR3aa: CSVGIRGPTDTQYF
j_gene: TRBJ2-1; v_gene: TRBV4-2; CDR3aa: CASSQAQFSRGNEQFF
j_gene: TRBJ1-5; v_gene: TRBV28; CDR3aa: CAGQKMQGLVGYSNQPQHF
j_gene: TRBJ2-6; v_gene: TRBV13; CDR3aa: CAIDILVSGANVLTF
j_gene: TRBJ2-1; v_gene: TRBV23-1; CDR3aa: CASPTSGSIDNEQFF
j_gene: TRBJ1-1; v_gene: TRBV28; CDR3aa: CASSLFPISGAFF
j_gene: TRBJ1-5; v_gene: TRBV5-6; CDR3aa: CASSLRGQTYSNQPQHF
j_gene: TRBJ2-7; v_gene: TRBV5-1; CDR3aa: CASSLEIAGPYEQYF
j_gene: TRBJ1-2; v_gene: TRBV4-3; CDR3aa: CASSHGIDGRYGYTF
j_gene: TRBJ2-5; v_gene: TRBV2; CDR3aa: CASITSGAQETQYF
j_gene: TRBJ2-7; v_gene: TRBV30; CDR3aa: CAWSVLAGVNEQYF
j_gene: TRBJ2-5; v_gene: TRBV29-1; CDR3aa: CSVVVTSGRAVEETQYF
j_gene: TRBJ1-4; v_gene: TRBV19; CDR3aa: CATSHGEKLFF
j_gene: TRBJ2-7; v_gene: TRBV13; CDR3aa: CASSFQGEQYF
j_gene: TRBJ2-7; v_gene: TRBV4-2; CDR3aa: CASSQEATGADEQYF
j_gene: TRBJ2-7; v_gene: TRBV4-1; CDR3aa: CASSQDETTINYEQYF
j_gene: TRBJ2-5; v_gene: TRBV7-9; CDR3aa: CASSTGLQETQYF
j_gene: TRBJ2-7; v_gene: TRBV6-5; CDR3aa: CASTAEGGLREQYF
j_gene: TRBJ1-5; v_gene: TRBV25-1; CDR3aa: CASSRQGNQPQHF
j_gene: TRBJ1-1; v_gene: TRBV21-1; CDR3aa: CASSPTHMNTEAFF
j_gene: TRBJ2-3; v_gene: TRBV4-3; CDR3aa: CASSLDGGPDTQYF
j_gene: TRBJ2-7; v_gene: TRBV4-1; CDR3aa: CASSQEDRVTYEQYF
j_gene: TRBJ2-2; v_gene: TRBV5-1; CDR3aa: CASSFNRQVNTGELFF
j_gene: TRBJ2-6; v_gene: TRBV29-1; CDR3aa: CSVRGAGANVLTF
j_gene: TRBJ2-3; v_gene: TRBV20-1; CDR3aa: CSAPDTDTQYF
j_gene: TRBJ2-7; v_gene: TRBV28; CDR3aa: CASSSPGLNEQYF
j_gene: TRBJ1-3; v_gene: TRBV29-1; CDR3aa: CSVDSRDGLRYF
j_gene: TRBJ2-7; v_gene: TRBV30; CDR3aa: CASRAGESYEQYF
j_gene: TRBJ1-1; v_gene: TRBV6-4; CDR3aa: CASSDSTGGGAEAFF